This TCR beta chain was profiled in a study of graft-versus-host responses after intestinal transplantation. Turning to the study itself: The transplants performed in recipients were multivisceral, liver-intestinal, or isolated intestinal. Following induction with anti-thymocyte globulin, all recipients were given tacrolimus and steroids for two to three years. Study-level results: Detection of GvH clones occurred in recipient marrow, and some had their first appearance in ileum or blood.

Clones were sequenced by immunoSEQ multiplex PCR, and TCRdb holds only the in-frame ones, with some missing. The data hold around 97,000 clones, with over 85% observed a single time. The CDR3 sequence is 13 residues long. As concerns this clone: Its cognate antigen is unknown.

The receptor was derived from a human donor who received an intestinal transplant. V gene TRBV21-1 combines with J gene TRBJ2-1; TRBD1 is the table's D call, not checked against the DNA. TRBV21-1 is assigned pseudogene status. The specimen was unstimulated CD8+ T cells sorted from spleen or lymph node cells, collected before intestinal transplant. CDR3 nucleotide sequence: TGTGCCAGCGCGAGGCTCCTTGACAGAGAGCAGTTCTTC. As protein: CASARLLDREQFF.